The 13 T cell receptor beta chains below were found in one sample sequenced in a study of shared clonotypes between healthy human individuals. CD8 cells classed as naive were CD45RO-negative and positively selected for CCR7, excluding terminally differentiated effector memory CD45RA+ cells. Clones were sequenced by immunoSEQ multiplex PCR, and TCRdb holds only the in-frame ones, with some missing. The sample has around 2.1 million clones, roughly 91% seen once. The sequenced sample was naive CD8+ T cells from PBMCs. Receptor source: a man younger than 30 in good health. Some clones in this sample may be carry-over from other donors' samples.

The chain combines TRBV7-6 with TRBJ2-7; the match to TRBD1 covers 8 bases. Germline trimming cut 3 bases from V and 6 bases from J; bases unmatched to any gene: 10. The V gene's germline CDR1 is SGHVS and CDR2 FNYEAQ. The CDR3 consists of 15 residues. The CDR3 sequence is CASSLTRQGTSEQYF. CDR3 bases: TGTGCCAGCAGCTTGACGCGACAGGGGACCTCCGAGCAGTACTTC. Complete variable domain (other parts from reference TRBV7-6 and TRBJ2-7): GAGVSQSPRYKVTKRGQDVALRCDPISGHVSLYWYRQALGQGPEFLTYFNYEAQQDKSGLPNDRFSAERPEGSISTLTIQRTEQRDSAMYRCASSLTRQGTSEQYFGPGTRLTVT.

The J gene is TRBJ1-5, the V gene TRBV27, with D possibly TRBD1 on 5 matching bases. Germline V CDR1 and CDR2: MNHEY, SMNVEV (reference sequence). The length of the CDR3 is 17 residues. Trimming pared 0 bases from V and 0 bases from J, leaving 12 bases between. CDR3 amino acids: CASSLSVGDGSNQPQHF. The CDR3 nucleotides read TGTGCCAGCAGTTTATCGGTGGGGGACGGTAGCAATCAGCCCCAGCATTTT.

The chain joins TRBV7-2 to TRBJ2-7, with 7 bases aligning to TRBD1. V gave up 3 bases and J gave up 4 bases; unmatched junction bases: 6. Germline CDR1 SGHTA, CDR2 FQGNSA. The CDR3 length is 14 residues. CDR3: CASSFGPGQYEQYF. The CDR3 region has the DNA TGTGCCAGCAGCTTTGGGCCGGGACAGTACGAGCAGTACTTC.

V is TRBV28 and J is TRBJ1-5; tentative D call: TRBD1 (5 bases). This CDR3 has 15 amino acids. Germline CDR1 MDHEN, CDR2 SYDVKM. Trimming cost V 2 bases and J 5 bases, with 13 bases left between them. The CDR3 loop reads CASSLRRAADQPQHF. For the CDR3, the DNA is TGTGCCAGCAGTTTACGCAGGGCCGCGGATCAGCCCCAGCATTTT.

The CDR3 is CASRPWRTGELFF. CDR3 sequence (DNA): TGTGCCAGCAGGCCGTGGCGAACCGGGGAGCTGTTTTTT. This rearrangement joins TRBV6-5 to TRBJ2-2; D uncertain. The CDR3 spans 13 residues. The V and J ends lost 6 bases and 5 bases respectively, with 10 bases between them. The germline gives CDR1 MNHEY, CDR2 SVGAGI.

The chain joins TRBV28 to TRBJ2-7; 8 nucleotides agree with TRBD2. V dropped 4 bases and J dropped 3; count of bases not matched to a gene: 8. Germline assignment: CDR1 MDHEN and CDR2 SYDVKM. This CDR3 is 15 amino acids long. CDR3 region: CASSSPSGTSYEQYF. The DNA for the CDR3 is TGTGCCAGCAGTTCCCCCTCCGGGACTAGCTACGAGCAGTACTTC. The whole variable domain, remainder taken from reference TRBV28 and TRBJ2-7, is DVKVTQSSRYLVKRTGEKVFLECVQDMDHENMFWYRQDPGLGLRLIYFSYDVKMKEKGDIPEGYSVSREKKERFSLILESASTNQTSMYLCASSSPSGTSYEQYFGPGTRLTVT.

The chain carries TRBV27 and TRBJ2-1, with TRBD2 matching 9 bases. The J segment lost 7 bases and the V segment lost 9 bases, leaving 22 bases of the junction unmatched. There are 18 residues in the CDR3. Germline V gives CDR1 MNHEY, CDR2 SMNVEV (reference sequence). The CDR3 protein is CASNNKVNLAGAGNEQFF. CDR3 coding DNA: TGTGCCAGTAACAACAAGGTTAACTTAGCGGGGGCGGGGAATGAGCAGTTCTTC.

The chain combines TRBV6-6 with TRBJ1-2; the D is unclear. Trimming stripped 3 bases from V and 2 bases from J, with 7 bases between. Per germline, CDR1 MNHNY and CDR2 SVGAGI (reference sequence). This CDR3 is 13 amino acids long. CDR3 coding DNA: TGTGCCAGCAGTTATTACGACAACTATGGCTACACCTTC. Amino acid sequence: CASSYYDNYGYTF.

J is TRBJ2-7 and V is TRBV11-2; D assignment may be TRBD1 or TRBD2 (6 bases each). The CDR3 is 14 amino acids. Trimming left V 8 bases short and J 6 bases short, with 20 bases between. CDR1 SGHAT and CDR2 FQNNGV come from the germline V gene. The CDR3 loop is CASGTAPGGGEQYF. As DNA, the CDR3 is TGTGCCAGCGGCACCGCCCCCGGGGGCGGCGAGCAGTACTTC.

The chain is built from TRBV4-1 and TRBJ2-6; 8 bases are a match to TRBD1. From germline, CDR1 is MGHRA and CDR2 YSYEKL. V gave up 3 bases and J gave up 2 bases; unmatched junction bases: 0. The CDR3 sequence is 15 residues long. This CDR3 is CASSQTGAGANVLTF. The CDR3 nucleotides are TGCGCCAGCAGCCAGACAGGGGCTGGGGCCAACGTCCTGACTTTC.

This chain connects TRBV6-6 to TRBJ1-1; D possibly corresponds to TRBD1 (6 bases). The CDR3 length is 14 residues. CDR1 and CDR2 (germline): MNHNY, SVGAGI (reference sequence). V was shortened by 4 bases and J by 4 bases, with 13 bases between the two germline ends. CDR3 DNA sequence: TGTGCCAGCAGTTCAGAAGGGGGACCCACTGAAGCTTTCTTT. Translating it yields CASSSEGGPTEAFF.

The chain is built from TRBV30 and TRBJ1-2; TRBD1 aligns across 9 bases. The CDR3 covers 16 residues. CDR1 and CDR2 from the germline V gene are GTSNPN and SVGIG (reference sequence). V shed 0 bases, J shed 8 bases, and the junction held 13 bases outside the gene matches. The CDR3 protein is CAWSVVGTGRREGYTF. Here the CDR3 DNA reads TGTGCCTGGAGTGTTGTGGGGACAGGGCGAAGAGAGGGCTACACCTTC.

The chain uses TRBV7-7 and TRBJ2-2; D call uncertain. Germline CDR1 reads SSHAT; CDR2 reads FNYEAQ (reference sequence). With 0 bases removed from V and 6 bases from J, the gap between germline ends came to 14 bases. The CDR3 is made up of 16 amino acids. This CDR3 reads CASSLAGVGLAGELFF. CDR3 DNA: TGTGCCAGCAGCTTAGCAGGCGTCGGTTTAGCCGGGGAGCTGTTTTTT.